The 31 T cell receptor beta chains reported below all come from one sample, sequenced in a study of cytomegalovirus exposure and HLA in healthy donors. This PCR relied on a set of 60 Vbeta primers and 13 Jbeta primers. Libraries were prepared by immunoSEQ multiplex PCR; TCRdb keeps only in-frame clonotypes and omits some of them. This table holds approximately 150,000 clones, 75% to 90% found once. Sequencing was carried out using PBMCs. All receptors derive from a man younger than 40 in good health and CMV-seronegative.

The rearrangement joins TRBV5-1 to TRBJ2-1; the match to TRBD1 covers 9 bases. Germline trimming cut 3 bases from V and 8 bases from J; bases unmatched to any gene: 9. The CDR3 contains 15 residues. Germline V gives CDR1 SGHRS, CDR2 YFSETQ. The DNA for the CDR3 is TGCGCCAGCAGCTGGATGGGACAGGGAGCTCATGAGCAGTTCTTC. Residues: CASSWMGQGAHEQFF.

The V call is TRBV9, the J call TRBJ1-2; D is unclear. This CDR3 has 14 residues. The V gene lost 3 bases and the J gene lost 1 base, with 10 bases spanning the gap. Germline CDR1 reads SGDLS; CDR2 reads YYNGEE. The CDR3 spells CASSGGGNNYGYTF. The CDR3 DNA reads as TGTGCCAGCAGCGGAGGAGGGAATAACTATGGCTACACCTTC.

V usage is TRBV6-5 and J usage is TRBJ2-7, with TRBD1 as a possible D gene (5 bases). Germline loops: CDR1 MNHEY, CDR2 SVGAGI. The CDR3 is 15 amino acids. Trimming cost V 0 bases and J 4 bases, with 13 bases left between them. The DNA for the CDR3 is TGTGCCAGCAGTTACTCGACGATTAAGGGGTACGAGCAGTACTTC. It encodes CASSYSTIKGYEQYF.

The chain combines TRBV5-8 with TRBJ1-2, with D possibly TRBD1 on 5 matching bases. The CDR3 is 15 amino acids. Germline CDR1 SGHTS, CDR2 YDEGEE. V was pared by 4 bases and J by 2 bases, with 15 bases between. The CDR3 DNA reads TGTGCCAGCAGCACCCCGGCGGGGGGAAACTATGGCTACACCTTC. Its protein product is CASSTPAGGNYGYTF. Full variable domain (outside the CDR3, taken from reference TRBV5-8 and TRBJ1-2): EAGVTQSPTHLIKTRGQQATLRCSPISGHTSVYWYQQALGLGLQFLLWYDEGEERNRGNFPPRFSGRQFPNYSSELNVNALELEDSALYLCASSTPAGGNYGYTFGSGTRLTVV.

This clone was detected only a few times. The chain is built from TRBV9 and TRBJ1-6; D is possibly TRBD1 (5 bases). There are 13 residues in the CDR3. CDR1 is SGDLS, CDR2 YYNGEE, per germline. With 3 bases removed from V and 10 bases from J, the gap between germline ends came to 11 bases. CDR3 residues: CASSDSGLSPLHF. The CDR3 DNA reads TGTGCCAGCAGCGACTCGGGACTATCACCCCTCCACTTT.

The rearrangement joins TRBV27 to TRBJ1-5; D not resolved. Germline V lookup: CDR1 MNHEY, CDR2 SMNVEV (reference sequence). The V end lost 8 bases, the J end lost 1 base, and 15 bases lay between the germline ends. CDR3 length: 15 amino acids. CDR3 nucleotides: TGTGCCAGCCGGGTGGCCCCCGGGAGCAATCAGCCCCAGCATTTT. It encodes CASRVAPGSNQPQHF.

The chain recombines TRBV7-3 with TRBJ1-4, with 8 positions matching TRBD1. V lost 4 bases, J lost 5 bases, and 18 bases stayed unmatched. Germline loops: CDR1 SGHTA, CDR2 FQGTGA. This CDR3 has 19 residues. CDR3 bases: TGTGCCAGCAGCTCCATATTTCCTTTGCCGGGACAGGTAAATGAAAAACTGTTTTTT. This encodes CASSSIFPLPGQVNEKLFF.

The chain joins TRBV30 to TRBJ1-1; D not resolved. This CDR3 comprises 13 residues. Germline lookup yields CDR1 GTSNPN and CDR2 SVGIG (reference sequence). The germline V and J ends were trimmed by 3 bases and 2 bases, with 10 bases remaining between them. Here the CDR3 reads CAWSLTVNTEAFF. The CDR3 DNA reads TGTGCCTGGAGCCTCACGGTCAACACTGAAGCTTTCTTT.

The rearrangement links TRBV6-1 to TRBJ1-1; 8 positions agree with TRBD1. Looked up from germline, CDR1 is MNHNS and CDR2 is SASEGT. The V gene end was trimmed by 2 bases and the J gene end by 5 bases; junction bases not matched to a gene: 13. The CDR3 has 17 residues. Written as DNA, the CDR3 is TGTGCCAGCAGTGAATTAAAGGGCAGGGGGCGGGGTACTGAAGCTTTCTTT. Translating it yields CASSELKGRGRGTEAFF.

The genes are TRBV6-1 and TRBJ1-6; TRBD1 matches 12 bases. Unmatched junction bases numbered 6, after V lost 6 bases and J lost 9 bases. The germline V gene has CDR1 MNHNS and CDR2 SASEGT. There are 15 residues in the CDR3. The CDR3: CASSKGQGALSPLHF. The CDR3 nucleotides read TGTGCCAGCAGCAAGGGACAGGGGGCACTTTCACCCCTCCACTTT.

The J gene is TRBJ2-4, the V gene TRBV23-1, with 7 bases aligning to TRBD1. TRBV23-1 is recorded as an ORF, its role being uncertain. This CDR3 is 19 amino acids long. V shed 4 bases and J 1 base; nucleotides not matched to a gene: 16. DNA for the CDR3: TGCGCCAGCAGTCGGAACAGGGGCGGTTTAATATGCGCCAAAAACATTCAGTACTTC. Its protein is CASSRNRGGLICAKNIQYF.

The genes are TRBV5-4 and TRBJ2-7; 10 positions match TRBD2. Germline V gene data show CDR1 as SGHNT and CDR2 as YYREEE (reference sequence). The CDR3 is 16 amino acids. The ends lost 3 bases at V and 3 bases at J; junction bases unmatched: 9. The DNA for the CDR3 is TGTGCCAGCAGCTCCGCTAGCGGGAGAAGTGGCTACGAGCAGTACTTC. Translated: CASSSASGRSGYEQYF.

In the case of this clone: A far larger clone is a single base away, which makes a read error likely. The chain recombines TRBV28 with TRBJ1-5; D remains unclear. CDR1 and CDR2 (germline): MDHEN, SYDVKM. CDR3 length: 13 amino acids. V was shortened by 11 bases and J by 2 bases, with 13 bases between the two germline ends. The CDR3 DNA reads as TGTGCCGGGCAGTCCTGGGGCAATCAGCCCCAGCATTTT. This translates into CAGQSWGNQPQHF.

This chain joins TRBV18 and TRBJ1-5; no clear D. V lost 6 bases and J 6 bases, leaving 15 bases between the germline ends. Germline-derived CDR1 and CDR2 are KGHSH and LQKENI. This CDR3 has 14 residues. CDR3 loop: CASSPGGPSQPQHF. Written as DNA, the CDR3 is TGTGCCAGCTCGCCCGGCGGTCCCAGTCAGCCCCAGCATTTT.

This chain uses TRBV6-5 with TRBJ2-3; D perhaps matches TRBD2 (5 bases). CDR3 size: 14 residues. The ends were cut back, 6 bases at V and 3 bases at J, with 13 bases in the middle. Germline V lookup: CDR1 MNHEY, CDR2 SVGAGI. The CDR3 is CASSSGGFTDTQYF. The CDR3 bases are TGTGCCAGCAGCTCTGGCGGGTTTACAGATACGCAGTATTTT.

This clone was detected once. The rearrangement links TRBV14 to TRBJ1-5; D uncertain. The V gene lost 4 bases and the J gene lost 6 bases, with 7 bases spanning the gap. Germline V CDR1 and CDR2: SGHDN, FVKESK. The CDR3 consists of 12 residues. The CDR3 is CASSRGGQPQHF. The CDR3 bases are TGTGCCAGCAGCCGGGGAGGTCAGCCCCAGCATTTT.

This CDR3 reads CASSQNPGELFF. The CDR3 DNA follows: TGTGCCAGCAGTCAGAATCCCGGGGAGCTGTTTTTT. This chain joins TRBV28 and TRBJ2-2, with D uncertain. Germline CDR1 MDHEN, CDR2 SYDVKM. The germline V and J ends were trimmed by 5 bases and 6 bases, with 7 bases remaining between them. The CDR3 runs 12 residues. The full variable domain, with the rest looked up from reference TRBV28 and TRBJ2-2, is DVKVTQSSRYLVKRTGEKVFLECVQDMDHENMFWYRQDPGLGLRLIYFSYDVKMKEKGDIPEGYSVSREKKERFSLILESASTNQTSMYLCASSQNPGELFFGEGSRLTVL.

This chain uses TRBV4-3 with TRBJ2-5; weak D call: TRBD1 (5 bases). Gene TRBJ2-7 matches the end of the DNA better, so the J call may be wrong. Germline loops: CDR1 LGHNA, CDR2 YSLEER. This CDR3 has 15 residues. For the CDR3, the DNA is TGCGCCAGCAGCCAAGATTGGGGCGAAGGGTACGAGCAGTACTTC. Amino acids: CASSQDWGEGYEQYF.

This clone was seen a few times. This chain joins TRBV19 and TRBJ2-5; TRBD1 agrees at 9 bases. The DNA end is a closer match to TRBJ2-7, so the J assignment may be wrong. CDR1 and CDR2 from the germline V gene are LNHDA and SQIVND (reference sequence). The CDR3 runs to 16 residues. CDR3 residues: CASSRPGQGGEYEQYF. The CDR3 coding sequence is TGTGCCAGTAGTAGACCGGGACAGGGTGGTGAATACGAGCAGTACTTC.

J is TRBJ2-7 and V is TRBV5-1, with D perhaps matching TRBD1 (6 bases). The CDR3 length is 15 residues. Germline assignment: CDR1 SGHRS and CDR2 YFSETQ. Trimming pared 5 bases from V and 0 bases from J, leaving 15 bases between. As DNA, the CDR3 is TGCGCCAGCAGTCCTCTAGACAGGAACTCCTACGAGCAGTACTTC. It encodes CASSPLDRNSYEQYF. Full variable domain (remainder filled in from reference TRBV5-1 and TRBJ2-7): KAGVTQTPRYLIKTRGQQVTLSCSPISGHRSVSWYQQTPGQGLQFLFEYFSETQRNKGNFPGRFSGRQFSNSRSEMNVSTLELGDSALYLCASSPLDRNSYEQYFGPGTRLTVT.

J is TRBJ2-5 and V is TRBV15, with TRBD1 identical over 7 bases. The closer fit of TRBJ2-7 to the DNA end suggests the J call may be wrong. The germline V gene has CDR1 LNHNV and CDR2 YYDKDF (reference sequence). The length of the CDR3 is 13 residues. For the CDR3, the DNA is TGTGCCACCAGCTCCCGGGGACAGTACGAGCAGTACTTC. This translates into CATSSRGQYEQYF.

This rearrangement joins TRBV2 to TRBJ1-2, with D hard to call. The CDR3 is 16 residues long. The V gene lost 3 bases and the J gene lost 0 bases, with 14 bases spanning the gap. CDR1 and CDR2 from the germline V gene are SNHLY and FYNNEI. The CDR3 spells CASSDKRVFSNYGYTF. CDR3 nucleotides: TGTGCCAGCAGTGATAAGCGGGTGTTTTCTAACTATGGCTACACCTTC.

This rearrangement joins TRBV10-3 to TRBJ1-2; 10 nucleotides align to TRBD1. CDR1 is ENHRY and CDR2 is SYGVKD in the germline V gene. The CDR3 is 15 residues long. The V segment lost 4 bases and the J segment 6 bases; nucleotides outside the gene matches: 8. The CDR3 DNA is TGTGCCATCAGTGTCCCACGACAGGGGGCTGATGGCTACACCTTC. It is translated as CAISVPRQGADGYTF.

This clone showed up just a few times. The chain has TRBV27 and TRBJ1-1; 7 positions agree with TRBD1. Trimming took 0 bases from V and 8 from J; bases not matched to a gene: 6. The germline CDR1 and CDR2 sequences are MNHEY and SMNVEV (reference sequence). The CDR3 spans 14 residues. CDR3 residues: CASSLSGTQGEAFF. CDR3 nucleotides: TGTGCCAGCAGTTTATCCGGGACACAGGGGGAAGCTTTCTTT.

In its sample, this clone was seen once. This rearrangement joins TRBV6-5 to TRBJ2-7; 9 bases fit TRBD1. Germline lookup yields CDR1 MNHEY and CDR2 SVGAGI. With 3 bases clipped from V and 4 bases from J, the junction kept 4 bases outside the gene matches. This CDR3 contains 14 residues. The CDR3 loop reads CASSYRQGGYEQYF. The CDR3 DNA reads TGTGCCAGCAGTTATCGACAGGGGGGATACGAGCAGTACTTC.

The chain combines TRBV5-1 with TRBJ1-1; unclear D gene. V lost 4 bases and J 8 bases, leaving 18 bases between the germline ends. The CDR3 totals 14 residues. Looked up from germline, CDR1 is SGHRS and CDR2 is YFSETQ. CDR3 sequence: CASSRSRRPLEAFF. In nucleotides, the CDR3 is TGCGCCAGCAGCCGCTCACGCAGGCCCCTCGAAGCTTTCTTT.

The chain combines TRBV27 with TRBJ1-2; 7 bases map to TRBD1. The germline CDR1 and CDR2 sequences are MNHEY and SMNVEV (reference sequence). This CDR3 has 13 residues. V gave up 6 bases and J gave up 4 bases; unmatched junction bases: 5. The DNA for the CDR3 is TGTGCCAGCAGCCCCCGGGACAGCTATGGCTACACCTTC. It encodes CASSPRDSYGYTF.

This clone was counted only a few times. The chain joins TRBV7-9 to TRBJ1-2; 8 bases agree with TRBD1. The CDR3 runs to 14 residues. V lost 1 base, J lost 8 bases, and 6 bases stayed unmatched. The germline V gene has CDR1 SEHNR and CDR2 FQNEAQ (reference sequence). CDR3 nucleotide sequence: TGTGCCAGCAGCTTAGTTGGGGCAGGGGGCGGCTACACCTTC. This codes for CASSLVGAGGGYTF.

The chain is built from TRBV5-4 and TRBJ2-7; 7 bases agree with TRBD2. This CDR3 is 14 amino acids long. The germline V gene has CDR1 SGHNT and CDR2 YYREEE (reference sequence). The J segment lost 11 bases and the V segment lost 4 bases, leaving 15 bases of the junction unmatched. CDR3 sequence: CASSTSGGSPNKYF. The CDR3 DNA sequence: TGTGCCAGCAGCACCTCGGGGGGATCCCCAAACAAGTACTTC.

This clone was seen a handful of times. V gene TRBV18 combines with J gene TRBJ1-2; TRBD1 might be the D (6 bases). The CDR3 sequence is 13 residues long. Trimming removed 0 bases from V and 4 bases from J, with 6 bases in between. Germline CDR1 is KGHSH and CDR2 is LQKENI. Here the CDR3 reads CASSPPGGYGYTF. The CDR3, as DNA: TGTGCCAGCTCACCACCAGGGGGCTATGGCTACACCTTC.

The chain joins TRBV27 to TRBJ2-7; D is unclear. Germline lookup yields CDR1 MNHEY and CDR2 SMNVEV (reference sequence). Deletions cut 2 bases from V and 5 bases from J, with 13 bases between. CDR3 length: 14 amino acids. The CDR3 region has the DNA TGTGCCAGCAGTTTACTGGCTAGTCACCACGAGCAGTACTTC. As protein: CASSLLASHHEQYF.